This entry describes one T cell receptor beta chain. Its antigen target is currently unknown. Base-call qualities are not available, and no considerably larger clone is one nucleotide away. Patients with a history of autoimmune disease or receiving systemic immunosuppression were excluded from the trial. In every dose cohort, peripheral blood was drawn for TCR sequencing at baseline, cycle 4 day 1, and cycle 7 day 1. The samples were taken from a phase I, first-in-human, multicenter, open-label dose-escalation trial of ivuxolimab. The trial enrolled adults with locally advanced or metastatic head and neck squamous cell, hepatocellular, melanoma or renal cell carcinoma. Before TCR sequencing, CD4+ T cells and CD8+ T cells were sorted from peripheral blood as separate populations. This sample was included in a study of OX40 agonist ivuxolimab in advanced cancers. About the investigation overall: Ivuxolimab was an agonistic, fully human IgG2 monoclonal antibody directed against OX40 (CD134), a costimulatory receptor. Intravenous ivuxolimab was administered to patients every 2 weeks at six dose levels: 0.01, 0.1, 0.3, 1.5, 3 and 10 mg/kg. Among the approximately 54 dose-escalation patients, about 19 had hepatocellular carcinoma, approximately 15 melanoma, 9 renal cell carcinoma and 9 head and neck cancer. A male proportion of 82.7% and a mean age of around 60 years, ranging from 23 to 79, were recorded for the dose-escalation cohort. Patients were allowed to have had prior anti-PD-1, anti-PD-L1 or anti-CTLA-4 therapy, and more than 35% of the dose-escalation patients had been treated with checkpoint inhibitors. Partial responses were achieved by three dose-escalation patients, of whom one had hepatocellular carcinoma and two had cutaneous melanoma. The purpose of peripheral TCRbeta sequencing was to test whether ivuxolimab changed TCR sequence diversity and led to clonal T-cell expansion. The monotherapy dose-escalation portion (N = 52 patients) of the phase I ivuxolimab trial is reported in the paper. Points the paper makes about the study in general: The antigen specificity of the clonally expanded peripheral T cells was not determined. Partial responders in the 0.1-3.0 mg/kg groups had among the lowest normalized peripheral clonal expansion, especially among CD8+ T cells. Low levels of normalized T-cell clonal expansion were also seen in some patients who did not respond. After ivuxolimab, expanded clones were on average more numerous among CD8+ T cells than among CD4+ T cells. At doses from 0.1 to 3.0 mg/kg, clonal expansion was seen in both CD4+ and CD8+ blood T cells between baseline and week 6.

To sequence the TCRbeta CDR3 region, genomic DNA was isolated from the sorted cells. The immunoSEQ Assay was used for sequencing of TCRbeta CDR3 regions. Here the immuneACCESS table is served through TCRdb, limited to in-frame sequences with V and J called. Missing clones are a known gap in these copies; in checked studies unresolved V genes cover under half, and the rest lacks a known reason. The sample table lists tens of thousands of clones, about nine tenths of them with a count of one. The biggest ten clones account for 16% of the sample. V and J are truncated by 6 bases and 0 bases respectively, leaving an intervening sequence of 12 bases. Reading the germline V gene gives CDR1 MDHEN and CDR2 SYDVKM. Including the terminal cysteine and phenylalanine, the CDR3 comprises 15 residues. The read is trimmed to its CDR3 DNA, 45 bases read in frame from base 1.

The clonotype originates from an adult with an advanced solid tumor such as melanoma, head and neck, liver or kidney cancer. The source material was CD4+ or CD8+ T cells sorted from blood, sampled in a trial of the OX40 agonist ivuxolimab. The rearranged chain carries TRBV28 and TRBJ2-1; the D gene cannot be named for sure. The CDR3 amino acid sequence is: CASSTNPSSYNEQFF. DNA sequence: TGTGCCAGCAGCACTAACCCAAGCTCCTACAATGAGCAGTTCTTC.